The present TCR beta chain was sequenced within a study of blood T cells in healthy people across ages. Study-wide results and limits: The study found TCR beta diversity correlated strongly with naive T cell percentage. Fewer expanded clones and more diversity marked long-lived versus aged donors.

The CDR3 is made up of 14 amino acids. V was clipped by 3 bases and J by 3 bases, with 15 bases between them. Germline lookup yields CDR1 DFQATT and CDR2 SNEGSKA (reference sequence). A J-beta primer mix and a sample-barcoded 5' primer were used in a second PCR of about 7 to 11 cycles. A template-switch adaptor that had 12 random nucleotides put a tag on each cDNA molecule. One entry per CDR3 protein results from TCRdb running MiXCR on the 5' RACE reads. The sample shows some 780,000 distinct CDR3 sequences, more than 50% of them seen only once. Turning to this clonotype: Its antigen remains unknown.

The material sequenced was blood. The chain couples TRBV20-1 to TRBJ2-7, with D possibly being TRBD2 (6 bases). The receptor's source is a man in his forties or fifties in good health. The CDR3 reads CSARGRLASYEQYF. In nucleotides, the CDR3 is TGCAGTGCTAGGGGTAGGCTAGCGAGCTACGAGCAGTACTTC.